Given below is one TCR beta chain in context. What this receptor recognizes is not known. One base away there is no much larger clone; base qualities are not given. The entry originates in a study of chemoradiotherapy in HPV16-positive cancers (dated by TCRdb to 2021 to 2024). At the level of the whole study: Candidate HPV-specific T-cell clones and common TCR motifs were defined by functional T-cell assays performed on cells from a couple of HPV16-positive patients. The study asked whether T-cell immunity against the HPV oncoproteins E6 and E7 changes during chemoradiotherapy and whether it affects survival. The candidate HPV-specific TCRs and motifs were subsequently tracked in TCR repertoires obtained from roughly 78 patients with HPV-related cancers. General findings and caveats noted by the study authors: Expansion of candidate HPV-specific clones and E7-related TCR motifs was observed in the tumor microenvironment during treatment, whereas no such expansion was observed for non-HPV-specific T cells. In HPV16-positive patients, expansion of HPV-responsive T cells during chemoradiotherapy was associated with improved recurrence-free survival. Only a couple of HPV16-positive patients were used to derive the functional definition of HPV-specific T cells, and the survival association was reported for HPV16-positive patients.

Repertoires were sampled repeatedly over the course of chemoradiotherapy, so clonal expansion could be followed in the tumor microenvironment. From the cysteine through the phenylalanine, the CDR3 covers 15 amino acids. Left in the record is the CDR3 DNA by itself, 45 bases read in frame from the first base. V loses 1 base, J loses 7 bases, and the germline ends lie 11 bases apart. CDR1 and CDR2 are drawn from the germline V gene (reference sequence): MNHEY, SMNVEV. Library preparation was by the immunoSEQ multiplex PCR assay. TCRdb obtained this table from immuneACCESS and retained in-frame rearrangements with V and J assigned. These tables miss some clones; where compared with another copy, unresolved V genes account for less than half of the shortfall, and the remainder is unexplained. Here the sample has tens of thousands of clones; just under 80% occur a single time. In total, the top ten clones hold 3.8% of the sample.

The rearrangement joined TRBV27 to TRBJ1-6, with the D gene not clear enough to name. The sequenced sample was blood, obtained from a patient who underwent chemoradiotherapy. This TCR was sampled from a human donor with HPV-associated anogenital cancer. The DNA sequence is given as TGTGCCAGCAGTTTATACAATGCTAGGAATTCACCCCTCCACTTT. Protein translation: CASSLYNARNSPLHF.